The 18 T cell receptor beta chains below were found in one sample sequenced in a study of technical replicates of blood from a handful of donors. Repertoires were generated with immunoSEQ multiplex PCR, while TCRdb's copy carries only in-frame clones and drops some. The sample lists approximately 92,000 clones; approximately 96% were seen once. Source material: T cells isolated from PBMCs. Receptor source: a human donor in good health.

This clone was detected once. The chain has TRBV19 and TRBJ1-2, with a possible D match to TRBD1 (6 bases). The CDR3 extends over 11 amino acids. With 9 bases removed from V and 2 bases from J, the gap between germline ends came to 7 bases. Looked up from germline, CDR1 is LNHDA and CDR2 is SQIVND (reference sequence). CDR3 nucleotide sequence: TGTGCCAGCGGACAGAACTATGGCTACACCTTC. This translates into CASGQNYGYTF. Using reference TRBV19 and TRBJ1-2 for the parts outside the CDR3, the full variable domain is DGGITQSPKYLFRKEGQNVTLSCEQNLNHDAMYWYRQDPGQGLRLIYYSQIVNDFQKGDIAEGYSVSREKKESFPLTVTSAQKNPTAFYLCASGQNYGYTFGSGTRLTVV.

The CDR3 coding sequence is TGCGCCAGCAGCTTGGGCGGCGGTCCCCAAGGAGAGACCCAGTACTTC. Encoded protein: CASSLGGGPQGETQYF. The rearrangement links TRBV5-1 to TRBJ2-5; D uncertain. CDR1 SGHRS and CDR2 YFSETQ come from the germline V gene. Trimming removed 0 bases from V and 4 bases from J, with 16 bases in between. The CDR3 runs 16 residues. The whole variable domain, filled in from reference TRBV5-1 and TRBJ2-5, reads KAGVTQTPRYLIKTRGQQVTLSCSPISGHRSVSWYQQTPGQGLQFLFEYFSETQRNKGNFPGRFSGRQFSNSRSEMNVSTLELGDSALYLCASSLGGGPQGETQYFGPGTRLLVL.

CDR3: CASSRKGGDQPQHF. The CDR3 DNA follows: TGTGCCAGCAGCCGAAAAGGAGGGGATCAGCCCCAGCATTTT. The V call is TRBV7-9, the J call TRBJ1-5; tentative D call: TRBD1 (5 bases). CDR1 SEHNR and CDR2 FQNEAQ come from the germline V gene (reference sequence). Trimming took off 5 bases at V and 5 bases at J, with 13 bases between the two ends. This CDR3 contains 14 residues.

The chain has TRBV11-2 and TRBJ2-5, with TRBD2 matching over 16 bases. Germline CDR1 is SGHAT and CDR2 is FQNNGV. V was clipped by 6 bases and J by 5 bases; unmatched bases: 3. This CDR3 is built from 15 residues. CDR3 nucleotide sequence: TGTGCCAGCAGACGGGGACTAGCGGGAGGGGAGACCCAGTACTTC. It translates to CASRRGLAGGETQYF.

This rearrangement joins TRBV7-3 to TRBJ2-2, with D unclear. Germline lookup yields CDR1 SGHTA and CDR2 FQGTGA. The CDR3 sequence is 14 residues long. Trimming removed 3 bases at V and 5 bases at J, with 10 bases between. The CDR3 spells CASSLAQFTGELFF. CDR3 in DNA: TGTGCCAGCAGCTTGGCACAGTTTACCGGGGAGCTGTTTTTT. Looking up the rest from reference TRBV7-3 and TRBJ2-2 gives the full variable domain: GAGVSQTPSNKVTEKGKYVELRCDPISGHTALYWYRQSLGQGPEFLIYFQGTGAADDSGLPNDRFFAVRPEGSVSTLKIQRTERGDSAVYLCASSLAQFTGELFFGEGSRLTVL.

This chain connects TRBV19 to TRBJ2-7, with D tentatively TRBD1 (6 bases). The ends were cut back, 1 base at V and 6 bases at J, with 10 bases in the middle. CDR1 and CDR2 from the germline V gene are LNHDA and SQIVND (reference sequence). CDR3 length equals 13 residues. The CDR3, as DNA: TGTGCCAGTAGTATAGGAGTCAGGGGCGAGCAGTACTTC. It translates to CASSIGVRGEQYF.

V and J are TRBV11-3 and TRBJ1-2; TRBD1 might be the D (6 bases). CDR1 and CDR2 from the germline V gene are SGHNT and YENEEA. V shed 5 bases and J shed 2 bases, with 9 bases lying between them. This CDR3 region has 13 residues. In DNA form, the CDR3 reads TGTGCCAGCAGCCCAGGACAGAACTATGGCTACACCTTC. Translated: CASSPGQNYGYTF.

The chain joins TRBV30 to TRBJ2-6; D is ambiguous. V lost 4 bases to trimming and J lost 0 bases, with 4 bases between them. The CDR3 has 13 amino acids. Germline V gives CDR1 GTSNPN, CDR2 SVGIG (reference sequence). The CDR3: CAWTISGANVLTF. CDR3 in DNA: TGTGCCTGGACCATCTCTGGGGCCAACGTCCTGACTTTC.

This chain uses TRBV27 with TRBJ1-4; the D gene is possibly TRBD1 (5 bases). Germline CDR1 is MNHEY and CDR2 is SMNVEV (reference sequence). Trimming took 2 bases from V and 4 from J, leaving 8 bases between them. The CDR3 has 14 residues. This chain's CDR3 is CASSLTGLNEKLFF. The CDR3, as DNA: TGTGCCAGCAGTTTAACGGGACTTAATGAAAAACTGTTTTTT.

The V and J genes are TRBV9 and TRBJ1-1, with D tentatively TRBD1 (5 bases). CDR3 length: 14 amino acids. The germline gives CDR1 SGDLS, CDR2 YYNGEE. V was cut by 0 bases and J by 3 bases, with 9 bases left in between. The CDR3 loop is CASSVGQGYTEAFF. The CDR3 DNA is TGTGCCAGCAGCGTAGGCCAGGGCTACACTGAAGCTTTCTTT.

The chain is built from TRBV23-1 and TRBJ2-7; a weak D match, TRBD2 (5 bases). TRBV23-1 is an ORF, with its function uncertain. V was cut by 1 base and J by 4 bases, with 23 bases left in between. The length of the CDR3 is 18 residues. This CDR3 reads CASSQCEEGGRRRYEQYF. The CDR3 DNA reads as TGCGCCAGCAGTCAATGTGAAGAAGGCGGGCGGAGACGATACGAGCAGTACTTC.

J is TRBJ2-2 and V is TRBV7-2; tentatively, D is TRBD2 (5 bases). The CDR3 sequence is 16 residues long. Germline-derived CDR1 and CDR2 are SGHTA and FQGNSA. Trimming shortened V by 0 bases and J by 4 bases, and 12 bases separated the two germline ends. The CDR3 DNA follows: TGTGCCAGCAGCTTAGCGGGCGGACTTGTCACCGGGGAGCTGTTTTTT. This encodes CASSLAGGLVTGELFF.

The rearrangement joins TRBV19 to TRBJ1-1; D remains unclear. Germline CDR1 is LNHDA and CDR2 is SQIVND (reference sequence). V gave up 2 bases and J gave up 1 base, with 11 bases separating them. The CDR3 sequence is 15 residues long. The CDR3: CASSIMSLGNTEAFF. In DNA, the CDR3 is TGTGCCAGTAGTATAATGTCCCTAGGGAACACTGAAGCTTTCTTT.

This chain connects TRBV29-1 to TRBJ2-1; 9 nucleotides align to TRBD1. This CDR3 has 12 residues. The V segment lost 7 bases and the J segment 5 bases; nucleotides outside the gene matches: 3. Germline CDR1 and CDR2: SQVTM and ANQGSEA. CDR3 residues: CSGGQGDNEQFF. CDR3 sequence (DNA): TGCAGCGGGGGACAGGGAGACAATGAGCAGTTCTTC.

The chain is built from TRBV2 and TRBJ2-1; D ambiguous. The V end was cut by 6 bases, the J end by 4 bases, with 16 bases between. Germline V gives CDR1 SNHLY, CDR2 FYNNEI. The CDR3 contains 15 residues. This chain's CDR3 is CASRDRLRQYNEQFF. The DNA for the CDR3 is TGTGCCAGCAGGGATAGGTTGAGGCAATACAATGAGCAGTTCTTC.

This clone was counted a single time. The genes are TRBV18 and TRBJ2-7, with D perhaps TRBD2 (6 bases). V lost 0 bases, J lost 11 bases, and 11 bases lay in between. Looked up from germline, CDR1 is KGHSH and CDR2 is LQKENI. The CDR3 spans 12 residues. The CDR3 here is CASSPPGGEEYF. For the CDR3, the DNA is TGTGCCAGCTCACCACCGGGCGGGGAGGAGTACTTC.

The V call is TRBV15, the J call TRBJ1-2; no definite D call. V dropped 4 bases and J dropped 3 bases, with 12 bases sitting between them. Germline CDR1 LNHNV, CDR2 YYDKDF (reference sequence). The CDR3 is 14 residues long. CDR3 residues: CATSIQTLHYGYTF. In nucleotides, the CDR3 is TGTGCCACCAGCATACAGACACTTCACTATGGCTACACCTTC.

The chain has TRBV18 and TRBJ2-5; weak D call: TRBD1 (6 bases). In germline, CDR1 is KGHSH, CDR2 LQKENI. The CDR3 is made up of 14 amino acids. The V gene lost 3 bases and the J gene lost 5 bases, with 13 bases spanning the gap. DNA of the CDR3: TGTGCCAGCTCACCCCTGATTCAGGGGGAGACCCAGTACTTC. This gives the protein CASSPLIQGETQYF.